This T cell receptor (beta chain) was profiled in a study of T-cell memory formation after mild COVID-19. On the study more broadly: Clusters of TCRs were largely donor specific.

TCRdb ran MiXCR on the 5' RACE reads and lists one entry per CDR3 protein. The sample records over 10,000 distinct CDR3 sequences, around 15% being singletons. Notes on the study in general: Pre-infection memory contained some responding clones, which suggested that cross-reactive memory had joined.

Germline V gives CDR1 DFQATT, CDR2 SNEGSKA (reference sequence). This CDR3 contains 13 residues. V lost 6 bases, J lost 10 bases, and 19 bases lay in between. There are many counts of this clonotype. Its target is unknown. This clonotype was sampled from a man aged 18 to 35 who had mild COVID-19 (a few samples of this study predate the infection). Cell type and time point are not known. The genes are TRBV20-1 and TRBJ2-1; possibly TRBD1 for D (6 bases). Input material: PBMCs or a T cell subset sorted from them (not recorded which). The CDR3 DNA sequence: TGCAGTGCCAGGGGACCTATCTGGCTCGAGCAGTTCTTC. It encodes CSARGPIWLEQFF.